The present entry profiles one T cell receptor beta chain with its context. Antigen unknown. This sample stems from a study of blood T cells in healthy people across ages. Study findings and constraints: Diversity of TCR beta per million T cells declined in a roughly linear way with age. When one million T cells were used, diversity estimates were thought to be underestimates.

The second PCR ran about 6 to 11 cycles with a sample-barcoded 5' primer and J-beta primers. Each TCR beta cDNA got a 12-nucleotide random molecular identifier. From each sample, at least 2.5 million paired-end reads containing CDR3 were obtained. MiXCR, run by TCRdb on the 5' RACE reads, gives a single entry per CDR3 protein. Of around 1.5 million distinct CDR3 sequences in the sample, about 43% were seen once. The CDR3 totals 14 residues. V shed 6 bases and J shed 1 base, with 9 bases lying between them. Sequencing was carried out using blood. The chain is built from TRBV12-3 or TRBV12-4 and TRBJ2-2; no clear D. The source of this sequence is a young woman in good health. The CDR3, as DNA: TGTGCCAGCAGGCCGGCCCAGAACACCGGGGAGCTGTTTTTT. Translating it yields CASRPAQNTGELFF.